This T cell receptor beta chain was captured by sequencing in a study of human T cells and chemical hapten exposure. On the study more broadly: DPC at 0.01% went onto the upper back in patch tests, read at 6 days.

Time point denoted: patch test 1, 2 weeks after DPC sensitization. Sample treatment: therapeutic diphenylcyclopropenone sensitization with weekly scalp DPC. The germline V gene has CDR1 ENHRY and CDR2 SYGVKD. CDR3 length: 14 residues. Trimming pared 3 bases from V and 4 bases from J, leaving 13 bases between. This clonotype occurred many times. TCRdb reanalysed the RACE reads using MiXCR and keeps one entry per CDR3 protein. The sample has 300,000 to 450,000 distinct CDR3 sequences, about 4.4% seen once. The chain has TRBV10-3 and TRBJ2-7; D might be TRBD1 or TRBD2, each matching 6 bases. This receptor was taken from a woman aged 45-65 years with alopecia areata. Some clones in this sample may be carry-over from other donors' samples. The material was whole blood, obtained in connection with sensitization to the hapten diphenylcyclopropenone (DPC). The CDR3 nucleotides read TGTGCCATCAGTGAACCGGGGGCCATATACGAGCAGTACTTC. Translation: CAISEPGAIYEQYF.